This TCR beta chain derives from a study of T cell changes during pregnancy in multiple sclerosis. The length of the CDR3 is 16 residues. Germline assignment: CDR1 MNHEY and CDR2 SMNVEV (reference sequence). Germline trimming cut 4 bases from V and 6 bases from J; bases unmatched to any gene: 7. TCRdb's copy holds only in-frame clones and misses some; the assay was immunoSEQ multiplex PCR. The table includes tens of thousands of clones, around 89% detected once. The genes are TRBV27 and TRBJ2-2; 11 bases match TRBD2. This TCR derives from a female donor with multiple sclerosis, enrolled in a pregnancy study. Sequencing used CD8+ T cells from peripheral blood mononuclear cells, obtained in the third trimester of pregnancy. In DNA form, the CDR3 reads TGTGCCAGCAGTTACGAACTAGCGGGGGAGTCCGGGGAGCTGTTTTTT. It specifies CASSYELAGESGELFF.